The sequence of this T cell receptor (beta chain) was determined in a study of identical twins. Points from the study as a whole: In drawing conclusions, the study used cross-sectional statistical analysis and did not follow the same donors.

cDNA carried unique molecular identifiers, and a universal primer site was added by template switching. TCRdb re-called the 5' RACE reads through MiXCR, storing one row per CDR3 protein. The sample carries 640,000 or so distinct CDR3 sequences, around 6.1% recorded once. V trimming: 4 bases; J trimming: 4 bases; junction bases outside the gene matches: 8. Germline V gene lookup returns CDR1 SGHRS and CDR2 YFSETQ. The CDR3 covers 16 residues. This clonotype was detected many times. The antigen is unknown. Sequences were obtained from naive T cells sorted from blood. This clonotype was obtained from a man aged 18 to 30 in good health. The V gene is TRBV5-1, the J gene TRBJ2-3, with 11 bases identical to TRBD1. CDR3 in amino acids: CASSVWTGGGADTQYF. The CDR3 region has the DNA TGCGCCAGCAGCGTCTGGACAGGGGGCGGCGCAGATACGCAGTATTTT.